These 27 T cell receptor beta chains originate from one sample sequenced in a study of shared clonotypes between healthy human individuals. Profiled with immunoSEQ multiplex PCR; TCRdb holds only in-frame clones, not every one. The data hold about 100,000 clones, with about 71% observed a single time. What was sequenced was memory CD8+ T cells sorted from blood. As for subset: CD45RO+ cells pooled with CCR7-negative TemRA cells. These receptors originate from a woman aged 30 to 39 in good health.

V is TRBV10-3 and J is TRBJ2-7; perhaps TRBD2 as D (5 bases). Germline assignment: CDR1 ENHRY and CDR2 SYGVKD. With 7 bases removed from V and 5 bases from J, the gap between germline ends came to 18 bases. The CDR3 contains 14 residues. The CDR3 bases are TGTGCCATCATATTAGCGTTTACGATCGACGAGCAGTACTTC. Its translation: CAIILAFTIDEQYF.

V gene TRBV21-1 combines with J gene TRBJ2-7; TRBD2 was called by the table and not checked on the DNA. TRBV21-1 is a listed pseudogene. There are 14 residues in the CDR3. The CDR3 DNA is TGTGCCAGCACGACTCCGAACCGCTCCTACGAGCAGTACTTC. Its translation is CASTTPNRSYEQYF.

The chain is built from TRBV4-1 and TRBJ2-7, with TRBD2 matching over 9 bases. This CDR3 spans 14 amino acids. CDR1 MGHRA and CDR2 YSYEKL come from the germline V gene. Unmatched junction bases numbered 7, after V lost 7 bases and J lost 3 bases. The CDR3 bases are TGCGCCAGCACCTCGCGGGAGGGCCTCTACGAGCAGTACTTC. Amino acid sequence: CASTSREGLYEQYF.

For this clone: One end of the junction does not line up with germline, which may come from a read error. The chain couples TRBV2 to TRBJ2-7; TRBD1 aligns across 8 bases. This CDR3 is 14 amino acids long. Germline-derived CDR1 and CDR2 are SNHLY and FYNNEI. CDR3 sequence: CASSEQGARAVLSF. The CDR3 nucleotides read TGTGCCAGCAGTGAGCAGGGGGCGCGTGCGGTTCTGTCCTTC.

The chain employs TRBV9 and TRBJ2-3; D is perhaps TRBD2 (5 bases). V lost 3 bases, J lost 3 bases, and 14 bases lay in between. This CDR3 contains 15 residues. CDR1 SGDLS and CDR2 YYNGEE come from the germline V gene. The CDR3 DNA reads TGTGCCAGCAGCGAGAAACTAGATGGAACAGATACGCAGTATTTT. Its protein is CASSEKLDGTDTQYF.

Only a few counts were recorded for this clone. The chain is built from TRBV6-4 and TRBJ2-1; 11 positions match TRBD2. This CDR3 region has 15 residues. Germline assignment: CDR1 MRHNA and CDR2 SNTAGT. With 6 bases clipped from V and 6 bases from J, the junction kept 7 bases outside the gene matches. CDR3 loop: CASSLAGGSSNEQFF. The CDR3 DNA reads TGTGCCAGCAGCCTAGCGGGAGGTAGTAGCAATGAGCAGTTCTTC.

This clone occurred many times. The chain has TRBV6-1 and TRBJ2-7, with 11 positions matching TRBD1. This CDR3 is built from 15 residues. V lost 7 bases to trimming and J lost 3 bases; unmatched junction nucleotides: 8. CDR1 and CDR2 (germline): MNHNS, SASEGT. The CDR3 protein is CASTTEGTGGYEQYF. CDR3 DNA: TGTGCCAGCACCACCGAGGGGACAGGGGGCTACGAGCAGTACTTC.

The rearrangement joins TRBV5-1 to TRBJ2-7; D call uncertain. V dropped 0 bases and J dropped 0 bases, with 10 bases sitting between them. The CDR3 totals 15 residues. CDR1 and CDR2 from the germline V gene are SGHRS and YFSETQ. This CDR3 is CASSLGGVSSYEQYF. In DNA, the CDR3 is TGCGCCAGCAGCTTGGGGGGTGTAAGCTCCTACGAGCAGTACTTC. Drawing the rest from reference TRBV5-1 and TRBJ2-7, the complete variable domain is KAGVTQTPRYLIKTRGQQVTLSCSPISGHRSVSWYQQTPGQGLQFLFEYFSETQRNKGNFPGRFSGRQFSNSRSEMNVSTLELGDSALYLCASSLGGVSSYEQYFGPGTRLTVT.

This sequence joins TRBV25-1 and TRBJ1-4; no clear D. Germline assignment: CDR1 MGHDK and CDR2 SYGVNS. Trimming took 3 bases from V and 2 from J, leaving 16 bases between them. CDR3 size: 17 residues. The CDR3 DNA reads TGTGCCAGCAGTGAGGGTGCGAGGGTGTGGACTAATGAAAAACTGTTTTTT. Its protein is CASSEGARVWTNEKLFF.

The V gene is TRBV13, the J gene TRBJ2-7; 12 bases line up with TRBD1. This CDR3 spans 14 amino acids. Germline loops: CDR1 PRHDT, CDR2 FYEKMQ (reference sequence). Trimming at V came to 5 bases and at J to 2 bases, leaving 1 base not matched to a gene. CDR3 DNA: TGTGCCAGCAGCGGGGACAGGGGGCCCTACGAGCAGTACTTC. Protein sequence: CASSGDRGPYEQYF.

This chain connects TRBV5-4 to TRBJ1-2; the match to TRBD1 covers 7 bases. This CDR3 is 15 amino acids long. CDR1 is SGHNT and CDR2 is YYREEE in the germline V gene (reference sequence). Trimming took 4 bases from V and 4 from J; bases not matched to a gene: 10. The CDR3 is CASSRLRGTVYGYTF. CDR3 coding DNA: TGTGCCAGCAGCCGATTGAGGGGGACAGTCTATGGCTACACCTTC. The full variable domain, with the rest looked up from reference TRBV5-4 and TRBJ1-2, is ETGVTQSPTHLIKTRGQQVTLRCSSQSGHNTVSWYQQALGQGPQFIFQYYREEENGRGNFPPRFSGLQFPNYSSELNVNALELDDSALYLCASSRLRGTVYGYTFGSGTRLTVV.

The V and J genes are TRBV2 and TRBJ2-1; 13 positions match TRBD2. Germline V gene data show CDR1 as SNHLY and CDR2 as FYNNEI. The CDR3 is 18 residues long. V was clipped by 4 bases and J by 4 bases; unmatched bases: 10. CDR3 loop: CASSVSIGTSGKYNEQFF. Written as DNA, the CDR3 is TGTGCCAGCAGTGTGAGTATTGGGACTAGCGGGAAATACAATGAGCAGTTCTTC.

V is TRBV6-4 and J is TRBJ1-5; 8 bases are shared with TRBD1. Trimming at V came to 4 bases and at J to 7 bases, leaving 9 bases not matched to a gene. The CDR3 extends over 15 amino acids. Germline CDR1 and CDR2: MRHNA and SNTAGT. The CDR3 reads CASSADRGEDQPQHF. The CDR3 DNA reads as TGTGCCAGCAGTGCCGACAGGGGAGAGGACCAGCCCCAGCATTTT.

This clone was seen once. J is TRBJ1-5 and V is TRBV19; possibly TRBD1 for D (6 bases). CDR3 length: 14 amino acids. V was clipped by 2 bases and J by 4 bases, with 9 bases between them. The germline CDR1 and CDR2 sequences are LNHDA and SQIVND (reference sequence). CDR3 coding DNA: TGTGCCAGTAGTATACCAGGGGTGAATCAGCCCCAGCATTTT. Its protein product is CASSIPGVNQPQHF.

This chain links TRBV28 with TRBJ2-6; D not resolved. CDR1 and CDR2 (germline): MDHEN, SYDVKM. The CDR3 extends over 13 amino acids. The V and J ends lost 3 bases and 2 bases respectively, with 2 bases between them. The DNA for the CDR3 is TGTGCCAGCAGTTTGACTGGGGCCAACGTCCTGACTTTC. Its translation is CASSLTGANVLTF.

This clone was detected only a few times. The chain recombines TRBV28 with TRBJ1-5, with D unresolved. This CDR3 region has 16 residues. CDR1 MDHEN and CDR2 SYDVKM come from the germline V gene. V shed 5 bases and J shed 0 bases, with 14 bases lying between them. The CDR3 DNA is TGTGCCAGCAGTCGCTCCTACCAATATAGCAATCAGCCCCAGCATTTT. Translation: CASSRSYQYSNQPQHF.

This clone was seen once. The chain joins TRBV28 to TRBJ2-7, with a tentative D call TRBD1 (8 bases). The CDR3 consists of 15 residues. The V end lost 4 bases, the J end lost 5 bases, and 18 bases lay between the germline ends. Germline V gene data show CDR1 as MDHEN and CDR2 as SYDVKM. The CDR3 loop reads CASSSGGQGGHEQYF. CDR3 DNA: TGTGCCAGCAGTTCGGGAGGACAGGGAGGACACGAGCAGTACTTC.

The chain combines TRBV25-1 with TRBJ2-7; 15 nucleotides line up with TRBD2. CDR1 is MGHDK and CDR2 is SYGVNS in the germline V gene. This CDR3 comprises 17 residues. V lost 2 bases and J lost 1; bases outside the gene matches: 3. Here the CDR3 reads CASSEGLAGGESYEQYF. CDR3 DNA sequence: TGTGCCAGCAGTGAAGGACTAGCGGGAGGGGAATCCTACGAGCAGTACTTC.

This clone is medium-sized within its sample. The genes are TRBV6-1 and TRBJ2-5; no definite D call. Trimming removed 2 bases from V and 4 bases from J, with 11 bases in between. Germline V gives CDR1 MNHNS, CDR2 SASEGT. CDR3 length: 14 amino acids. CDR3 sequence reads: CASSERAEIETQYF. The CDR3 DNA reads TGTGCCAGCAGTGAAAGAGCTGAGATAGAGACCCAGTACTTC.

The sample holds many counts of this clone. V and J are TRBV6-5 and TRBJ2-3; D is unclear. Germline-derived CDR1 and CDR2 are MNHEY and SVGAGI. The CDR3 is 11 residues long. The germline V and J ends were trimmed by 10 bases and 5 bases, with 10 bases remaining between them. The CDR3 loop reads CATQLLDTQYF. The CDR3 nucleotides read TGTGCCACCCAATTACTAGATACGCAGTATTTT.

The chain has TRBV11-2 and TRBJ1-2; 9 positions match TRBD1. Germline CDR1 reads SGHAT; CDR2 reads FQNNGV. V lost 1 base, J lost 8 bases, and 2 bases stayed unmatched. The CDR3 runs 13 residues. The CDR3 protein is CASSLGTGVGYTF. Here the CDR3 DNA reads TGTGCCAGCAGCTTAGGGACAGGGGTAGGCTACACCTTC.

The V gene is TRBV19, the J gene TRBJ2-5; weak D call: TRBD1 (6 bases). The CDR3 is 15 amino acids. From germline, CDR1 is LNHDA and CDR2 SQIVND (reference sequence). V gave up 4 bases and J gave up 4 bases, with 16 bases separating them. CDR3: CASSTGRLRGETQYF. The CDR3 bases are TGTGCCAGTAGTACGGGTCGACTCAGGGGAGAGACCCAGTACTTC. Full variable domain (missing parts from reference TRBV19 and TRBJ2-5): DGGITQSPKYLFRKEGQNVTLSCEQNLNHDAMYWYRQDPGQGLRLIYYSQIVNDFQKGDIAEGYSVSREKKESFPLTVTSAQKNPTAFYLCASSTGRLRGETQYFGPGTRLLVL.

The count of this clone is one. DNA of the CDR3: TGTGCCAGCAGCCCGGAAACTAGCGGGAGGGCTCGTTGGGATGAGCAGTTCTTC. Protein: CASSPETSGRARWDEQFF. The gene calls are TRBV7-8 and TRBJ2-1, with TRBD2 matching 13 bases. Trimming cost V 5 bases and J 8 bases; bases outside gene matches: 15. This CDR3 region has 18 residues. The germline V gene has CDR1 SGHVS and CDR2 FQNEAQ.

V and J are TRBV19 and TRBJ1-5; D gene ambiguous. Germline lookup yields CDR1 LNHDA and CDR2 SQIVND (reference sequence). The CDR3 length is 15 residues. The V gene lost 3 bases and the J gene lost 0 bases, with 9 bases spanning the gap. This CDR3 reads CASSMSADSNQPQHF. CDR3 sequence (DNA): TGTGCCAGTAGTATGTCCGCGGATAGCAATCAGCCCCAGCATTTT.

The CDR3 DNA follows: TGTGCCAGCTCACCACGCGGGGGGATGCGTTCCTACAATGAGCAGTTCTTC. Its translation is CASSPRGGMRSYNEQFF. V gene TRBV18 combines with J gene TRBJ2-1; 8 bases line up with TRBD2. After removal of 1 base from V and 1 base from J, the junction contained 6 bases not matched to a gene. There are 17 residues in the CDR3. Germline assignment: CDR1 KGHSH and CDR2 LQKENI.

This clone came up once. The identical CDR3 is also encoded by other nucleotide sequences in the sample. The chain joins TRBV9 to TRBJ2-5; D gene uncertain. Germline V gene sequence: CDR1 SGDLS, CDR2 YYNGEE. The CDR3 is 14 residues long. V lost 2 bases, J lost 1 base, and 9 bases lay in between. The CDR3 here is CASSVGGTQETQYF. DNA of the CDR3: TGTGCCAGCAGCGTTGGCGGAACCCAAGAGACCCAGTACTTC.

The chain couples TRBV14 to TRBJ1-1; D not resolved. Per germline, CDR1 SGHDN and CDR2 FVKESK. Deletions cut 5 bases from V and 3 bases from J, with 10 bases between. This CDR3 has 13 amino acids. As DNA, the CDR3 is TGTGCCAGCAGCGAGACATTAGACACTGAAGCTTTCTTT. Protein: CASSETLDTEAFF. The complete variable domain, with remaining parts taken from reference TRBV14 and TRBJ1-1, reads EAGVTQFPSHSVIEKGQTVTLRCDPISGHDNLYWYRRVMGKEIKFLLHFVKESKQDESGMPNNRFLAERTGGTYSTLKVQPAELEDSGVYFCASSETLDTEAFFGQGTRLTVV.